These T cell receptor beta chains were read from a single sample in a study of T cell changes during pregnancy in multiple sclerosis. Profiled with immunoSEQ multiplex PCR; TCRdb holds only in-frame clones, not every one. This sample has 30,000 to 45,000 clones; 90% to 95% occur once, and the top ten carry roughly 0.39%. Source: CD4+ T cells from peripheral blood mononuclear cells, taken in the first trimester of pregnancy. These receptors came from a female donor with multiple sclerosis, enrolled in a pregnancy study. Each CDR3 is given with its conserved first and last residue. A D gene is named only where the DNA matches it firmly. The size of a clone is reported for some rows only, either as once, few or many, or as a class for expanded clones.

length	size	D	V	J	DNA	CDR3
12	.	.	TRBV29-1	TRBJ2-5	TGCAGCGTTGGCCCCGGTGGAGAGACCCAGTACTTC	CSVGPGGETQYF
11	.	.	TRBV19	TRBJ1-1	TGTGCCAGCGCCACACAAGCGGAGGCTTTCTTT	CASATQAEAFF
16	.	.	TRBV7-9	TRBJ2-3	TGTGCCAGCAGCTTAGCCGCGGTATCCGAGAGGGATACGCAGTATTTT	CASSLAAVSERDTQYF
19	.	TRBD1	TRBV7-9	TRBJ1-3	TGTGCCAGCAGACAAGCCCACAGTCGGGACAGGGCAAAAGGAAACACCATATATTTT	CASRQAHSRDRAKGNTIYF
14	.	.	TRBV2	TRBJ1-1	TGTGCCAGTCAAAGACAGTCCATGAACACTGAAGCTTTCTTT	CASQRQSMNTEAFF
12	.	.	TRBV5-1	TRBJ2-7	TGCGCCAGCAGCTTAGGGGGTTACGAGCAGTACTTC	CASSLGGYEQYF
17	.	.	TRBV28	TRBJ2-1	TGTGCCAGCAGTTTGGGCGGGCGAACACGAGGGGGCAATGAGCAGTTCTTC	CASSLGGRTRGGNEQFF
13	few	.	TRBV6-5	TRBJ2-7	TGTGCCAGTGCACGGACGGCGGGCTACGAGCAGTACTTC	CASARTAGYEQYF
15	.	TRBD2	TRBV28	TRBJ2-7	TGTGCCAGCAGTCCGTCTAGCGGGAATCGGTACGAGCAGTACTTC	CASSPSSGNRYEQYF
15	.	.	TRBV7-6	TRBJ1-4	TGTGCCAGCACCCACCCGACAGGAACTAATGAAAAACTGTTTTTT	CASTHPTGTNEKLFF
16	.	.	TRBV5-5	TRBJ2-6	TGTGCCAGCAGCTTGGCCCTGTGGGCCGGGGCCAACGTCCTGACTTTC	CASSLALWAGANVLTF
18	.	TRBD2	TRBV5-5	TRBJ2-4	TGTGCCAGCAGCTTGTTACTAGCGGGGGGGCTAGCCAAAAACATTCAGTACTTC	CASSLLLAGGLAKNIQYF
14	.	.	TRBV28	TRBJ1-1	TGTGCCAGCAGTCCCCCCGGGAGGGGAACTGAAGCTTTCTTT	CASSPPGRGTEAFF
14	.	.	TRBV18	TRBJ1-5	TGTGCCAGCTCCCAGAACAGGGTAGGGCAGCCCCAGCATTTT	CASSQNRVGQPQHF
15	.	.	TRBV15	TRBJ2-6	TGTGCCACCAGCATTGCAGGCTCTGGGGCCAACGTCCTGACTTTC	CATSIAGSGANVLTF
15	.	TRBD1	TRBV19	TRBJ1-5	TGTGCCAGTAGTAAGGGCAGGGGGAGGAATCAGCCCCAGCATTTT	CASSKGRGRNQPQHF
14	.	TRBD1	TRBV10-3	TRBJ2-2	TGTGCCAGCTTCGGACAGGGAGCAACCGGGGAGCTGTTTTTT	CASFGQGATGELFF
14	.	TRBD1	TRBV9	TRBJ2-3	TGTGCCAGCAGCCCTCGGACAGGGACAGATACGCAGTATTTT	CASSPRTGTDTQYF
16	.	TRBD1	TRBV19	TRBJ2-3	TGTGCCAGTAGTCCGAGGACAGGGGTCGGTATGGATACGCAGTATTTT	CASSPRTGVGMDTQYF
13	.	.	TRBV11-1	TRBJ2-3	TGTGCCAGCAGCTCAGGACAGACAGATACGCAGTATTTT	CASSSGQTDTQYF
14	.	TRBD2	TRBV7-6	TRBJ2-5	TGTGCCAGCAGCTTAGCAGCGGGGGGAGAGACCCAGTACTTC	CASSLAAGGETQYF
16	.	.	TRBV7-2	TRBJ1-2	TGTGCCAGCAGCCCGGCGGCAGGGAATAGGAACTATGGCTACACCTTC	CASSPAAGNRNYGYTF
17	.	TRBD2	TRBV7-9	TRBJ2-1	TGTGCCAGCAGCCCAAGGCTAGCGGGTCCCGCCTACAATGAGCAGTTCTTC	CASSPRLAGPAYNEQFF
13	.	TRBD2	TRBV2	TRBJ2-7	TGTGCCAGCAGGACGGACGGGGGGATCGAGCAGTACTTC	CASRTDGGIEQYF
19	once	TRBD2	TRBV7-2	TRBJ2-1	TGTGCCAGCAGCGCTCCGGGACTAGCGGGGGGTTTCTCCTACAATGAGCAGTTCTTC	CASSAPGLAGGFSYNEQFF
16	.	.	TRBV11-2	TRBJ2-1	TGTGCCAGCAGCTCCCCCGCGACGACACATTCAAATGAGCAGTTCTTC	CASSSPATTHSNEQFF
17	once	.	TRBV7-6	TRBJ1-6	TGTGCCAGCAGCTTAGCCGCAGGCCCGGCTTGGAATTCACCCCTCCACTTT	CASSLAAGPAWNSPLHF
16	.	TRBD2	TRBV5-1	TRBJ2-1	TGCGCCAGCAGCATTCTTAGCGGGAGGGCCGGGAATGAGCAGTTCTTC	CASSILSGRAGNEQFF
14	.	TRBD1	TRBV6-5	TRBJ1-1	TGTGCCAGCAGTTACCTTGGACAGGGCACTGAAGCTTTCTTT	CASSYLGQGTEAFF
13	.	.	TRBV9	TRBJ2-3	TGTGCCAGCAGCGTAGGTTCGGGAGATACGCAGTATTTT	CASSVGSGDTQYF
12	.	.	TRBV21-1	TRBJ2-7	TGTGCCAGCAGCAAACCAGGAAAGGAGCAGTACTTC	CASSKPGKEQYF
16	.	.	TRBV18	TRBJ2-5	TGTGCCAGCTCACCAGGGAGCGGTGCCATCCAAGAGACCCAGTACTTC	CASSPGSGAIQETQYF
14	.	.	TRBV19	TRBJ1-4	TGTGCCAGTAGTACCCGCGGGACGGCAGAAAAACTGTTTTTT	CASSTRGTAEKLFF
14	.	TRBD2	TRBV9	TRBJ2-1	TGTGCCAGCAGCGTACTACGGGAGGGGTATGAGCAGTTCTTC	CASSVLREGYEQFF
18	.	TRBD1	TRBV18	TRBJ1-1	TGTGCCAGCTCCCAACAATCCGGGACAGGGGGTCTTCTGTCTGAAGCTTTCTTT	CASSQQSGTGGLLSEAFF
15	.	TRBD1	TRBV19	TRBJ2-4	TGTGCCAGTAGTCCCTTCGGACAGGGAAAGGTAGTGCGGTACTTC	CASSPFGQGKVVRYF
15	.	.	TRBV5-1	TRBJ2-7	TGCGCCAGCAGCTTGGACGTTAGACTAGCCTACGAGCAGTACTTC	CASSLDVRLAYEQYF
14	.	TRBD1	TRBV5-1	TRBJ2-1	TGCGCCAGCAGCTTGGGGGACAGGTTCAATGAGCAGTTCTTC	CASSLGDRFNEQFF
17	.	TRBD2	TRBV27	TRBJ2-7	TGTGCCAGCAGTTTATCGGGGAGCGGGAGGGCCGTAAACGAGCAGTACTTC	CASSLSGSGRAVNEQYF
17	once	.	TRBV4-2	TRBJ2-5	TGTGCCAGCAGCCAAGATGGCAATAACAGGGAGCAAGAGACCCAGTACTTC	CASSQDGNNREQETQYF
11	.	.	TRBV13	TRBJ1-5	TGTGCCAGCAGCTCGAATCAGCCCCAGCATTTT	CASSSNQPQHF
14	.	TRBD2	TRBV7-3	TRBJ2-5	TGTGCCAGCAGCCCTAGCGGGGGCCACGAGACCCAGTACTTC	CASSPSGGHETQYF
14	.	TRBD2	TRBV2	TRBJ2-5	TGTGCCAGCAGTGAAGCGGGGGGGCAAGAGACCCAGTACTTC	CASSEAGGQETQYF
15	.	TRBD2	TRBV28	TRBJ2-2	TGTGCCAGCAGTTCGGGGGGACTCTCCAACGGGGAGCTGTTTTTT	CASSSGGLSNGELFF
16	.	TRBD1	TRBV15	TRBJ2-1	TGTGCCACCAGCAGAGATTGGGGACAGCGATACAATGAGCAGTTCTTC	CATSRDWGQRYNEQFF
14	.	TRBD1	TRBV6-1	TRBJ1-4	TGTGCCAGCAGCAGGGGACAGGGTGACGAAAAACTGTTTTTT	CASSRGQGDEKLFF
17	.	TRBD2	TRBV4-2	TRBJ2-2	TGTGCCAGCAGCCCTTGGAGCGGGAGGGCCGACACCGGGGAGCTGTTTTTT	CASSPWSGRADTGELFF
11	.	.	TRBV7-2	TRBJ2-7	TGTGCCAGCAGGTCGGAGTTCGAGCAGTACTTC	CASRSEFEQYF
15	.	TRBD1	TRBV7-2	TRBJ1-1	TGTGCCAGCAGCTTTGGGGGGACAGCGAACACTGAGGCTTTCTTT	CASSFGGTANTEAFF
16	.	.	TRBV21-1	TRBJ1-3	TGTGCCAGCAGCAAAGCCGCGAGAGGTCCTGGAAACACCATATATTTT	CASSKAARGPGNTIYF
16	few	TRBD1	TRBV18	TRBJ2-2	TGTGCCAGCTCACCACTGACAGGGTCTAACACCGGGGAGCTGTTTTTT	CASSPLTGSNTGELFF
15	.	TRBD1	TRBV6-6	TRBJ1-2	TGTGCCAGCAGCTTCACAGGGGGCGGGGACTATGGCTACACCTTC	CASSFTGGGDYGYTF
16	.	TRBD1	TRBV7-6	TRBJ2-2	TGTGCCAGCAGATATTCGACAGGGTTGGTCGCCGGGGAGCTGTTTTTT	CASRYSTGLVAGELFF
17	.	TRBD1	TRBV12-5	TRBJ2-3	TGTGCTAGTGGTTTGGTATTGACAGGGGGCATCACAGATACGCAGTATTTT	CASGLVLTGGITDTQYF